The source of this T cell receptor beta chain is a study of blood T cell repertoires in COVID-19. Overall study: Specimens from acute and convalescent COVID-19 originated in the United States, Italy and Spain. Sample material is recorded as cDNA or gDNA derived from T cells, B-cell-depleted T cells, or PBMCs.

Authors' processing steps: Estimation of nucleated cell counts was performed using reference gene primer amplification. TCRdb keeps only in-frame clones here, not all; method: immunoSEQ multiplex PCR. V, J and clone size are taken as reported in that table, and D and trimming were inferred from the DNA itself. The sample has approximately 400,000 clones, approximately 88% seen once; the top ten hold roughly 1.2%. The CDR3 covers 13 residues. V dropped 1 base and J dropped 5 bases, with 8 bases sitting between them. CDR1 and CDR2 (germline): MGHRA, YSYEKL. The TCR originated in a man aged 40-50 years with acute or convalescent COVID-19. The chain couples TRBV4-1 to TRBJ1-2; no firm D call. Sequencing was done on a sample of peripheral blood. The CDR3 here is CASSQVRGYGYTF. Written as DNA, the CDR3 is TGCGCCAGCAGCCAAGTTCGAGGATATGGCTACACCTTC.